A selection of T cell receptor beta chains follows, all from one sample in a study of cytomegalovirus exposure and HLA in healthy donors. Sequenced by immunoSEQ multiplex PCR; TCRdb stores in-frame clones only, minus some. This sample carries roughly 120,000 clones, more than 70% of them seen once, and the ten largest clones take about 0.94%. Sequenced sample: PBMCs. The receptors were gathered from a human donor in good health. CDR3s include the opening cysteine and the closing phenylalanine or tryptophan. Fields, in order: V gene, J gene, D gene, clone size, CDR3 DNA, CDR3 protein. D genes are given only for firm matches. Expanded clones are given a class, and other clones once, few, many or no size at all.

TRBV28	TRBJ1-2	-	-	TGTGCCAGCCGAACAGGGAATTACTATGGCTACACCTTC	CASRTGNYYGYTF
TRBV1	TRBJ1-2	-	-	TGCACCAGCAGCCAAGGTAGGCAGGATAGGGGTCGAAACTATGGCTACACCTTC	CTSSQGRQDRGRNYGYTF
TRBV6-1	TRBJ2-1	-	once	TGTGCCAGCGAAGATACTGACAGGGAGCAGTTCTTC	CASEDTDREQFF
TRBV7-6	TRBJ1-5	-	-	TGTGCCAGCAGCTTAGGTCGGGGGGCGAATCAGCCCCAGCATTTT	CASSLGRGANQPQHF
TRBV6-5	TRBJ1-4	-	-	TGTGCCAGCAGACCAACCGTGGGGCTTTGGGAAAAACTGTTTTTT	CASRPTVGLWEKLFF
TRBV9	TRBJ2-7	-	-	TGTGCCAGCAGCTCCGGACTCCAGGCCTACGAGCAGTACTTC	CASSSGLQAYEQYF
TRBV4-1	TRBJ1-6	TRBD1	-	TGCGCCAGCAGCCAAGAGGCGGGACAGTGGACTATCTCACCCCTCCACTTT	CASSQEAGQWTISPLHF
TRBV16	TRBJ2-1	TRBD1	few	TGTGCCAGCAGCCAATTCTGGGACAGCCACAATGAGCAGTTCTTC	CASSQFWDSHNEQFF
TRBV19	TRBJ2-2	TRBD1	-	TGTGCCAGTAGAGGCGGACAGGCGAACACCGGGGAGCTGTTTTTT	CASRGGQANTGELFF
TRBV10-1	TRBJ1-2	-	-	TGCGCCAGCAGTCCCAGGGTGGGTGGCTACACCTTC	CASSPRVGGYTF
TRBV5-8	TRBJ2-1	TRBD1	-	TGTGCCAGCAGCTTTGAGCCAGGGGGCTACAATGAGCAGTTCTTC	CASSFEPGGYNEQFF
TRBV5-6	TRBJ1-5	-	-	TGTGCCAGCAGCGTGCAGGGTATAGATCAGCCCCAGCATTTT	CASSVQGIDQPQHF
TRBV5-1	TRBJ2-7	TRBD2	-	TGCGCCAGCAGCTCGTCCCGGGGGGAGAGGGACTACGAGCAGTACTTC	CASSSSRGERDYEQYF
TRBV28	TRBJ2-4	TRBD2	-	TGTGCCAGCAGTTTCGGTTGGCGGGGGGAAGATCTGTCCAAAAACATTCAGTACTTC	CASSFGWRGEDLSKNIQYF
TRBV5-1	TRBJ2-3	-	-	TGCGCCAGCAGCTTTGCGGGCAGAGCCACAGATACGCAGTATTTT	CASSFAGRATDTQYF
TRBV7-9	TRBJ2-7	-	once	TGTTCCAGCAGCTTTGATCCGGGACTCGCCTACGAGCAGTACTTC	CSSSFDPGLAYEQYF
TRBV6-5	TRBJ1-2	-	-	TGTGCCAGCAGTTACTCTAGGGGGACTAACTATGGCTACACCTTC	CASSYSRGTNYGYTF
TRBV2	TRBJ1-5	TRBD1	-	TGTGCCAGCAGTGGGCAGGGGGCCAGTCAGCCCCAGCATTTT	CASSGQGASQPQHF
TRBV5-6	TRBJ1-4	-	few	TGTGCCAGCAGCTCAACGCAGGGGCAGGGTTATGAAAAACTGTTTTTT	CASSSTQGQGYEKLFF
TRBV21-1	TRBJ2-7	-	-	TGTGCCAGCAGCAAAATATGCAGGGTTTCCTACGAGCAGTACTTC	CASSKICRVSYEQYF
TRBV7-9	TRBJ1-4	TRBD1	once	TGTGCCAGCAGGGGACAGGGGGGAGGAGAAAAACTGTTTTTT	CASRGQGGGEKLFF
TRBV5-5	TRBJ2-7	-	-	-	CASSFRGRGAGEEEQYF
TRBV7-7	TRBJ1-4	TRBD1	-	TGTGCTAGCAGCCGGGACAGGGGTGAAAAACTGTTTTTT	CASSRDRGEKLFF
TRBV4-2	TRBJ1-1	TRBD1	-	TGTGCCAGCAGCCAAGGAGGGGGCGGCGTGAACACTGAAGCTTTCTTT	CASSQGGGGVNTEAFF
TRBV2	TRBJ2-5	-	-	TGTGCCAGCAGTGGGGGGGACTTGCGGACCCAGTACTTC	CASSGGDLRTQYF